Included here is one TCR beta chain sequence, with context. This entry belongs to a study of blood T cell repertoires in COVID-19. Study as a whole: Whether acute or convalescent, the COVID-19 samples came from the United States, Italy and Spain. T cells, B-cell-depleted T cells, or PBMCs supplied cDNA or gDNA.

CDR1 is SGHRS and CDR2 is YFSETQ in the germline V gene. The CDR3 is made up of 15 amino acids. V lost 0 bases and J lost 6, with 16 bases in between. In the original analysis: Estimates of nucleated cell counts were drawn from the amplification of reference gene primers. The method was immunoSEQ multiplex PCR; TCRdb's version includes in-frame clones alone and lacks a portion of them. Clonal size and the V and J genes are those of that table, whereas D and trimming came from the DNA. The data contain around 250,000 clones, around 86% of them singletons. This sequence was found in a man aged 25-40 years who had recovered from COVID-19. What was sequenced was peripheral blood. The chain carries TRBV5-1 and TRBJ2-7; D is unresolved. CDR3 region: CASSLANGASAEQYF. The CDR3, as DNA: TGCGCCAGCAGCTTGGCCAACGGCGCTAGTGCCGAGCAGTACTTC. The full variable domain, completed using reference TRBV5-1 and TRBJ2-7, is KAGVTQTPRYLIKTRGQQVTLSCSPISGHRSVSWYQQTPGQGLQFLFEYFSETQRNKGNFPGRFSGRQFSNSRSEMNVSTLELGDSALYLCASSLANGASAEQYFGPGTRLTVT.